The TCR beta chain under discussion was sequenced for a study of vaccination effects on CD4 cells after COVID-19. At the level of the study: Two doses of either BNT162b2 or mRNA-1273 were given to each participant. Overall study findings and caveats: Within healthy vaccinees, only 1 of 255 vaccine-induced clones displayed cross-reactivity with common cold coronaviruses.

Subsequent to a culture period of 10 to 11 days, CD4+ T cells were isolated. Replacing half the medium with IL-2 medium was done on days 3 and 7. CDR1 is ENHRY, CDR2 SYGVKD, per germline. The CDR3 totals 13 residues. This clone has only a few counts. Its antigen is not known. One end of the junction varies from germline; a read error may be responsible. Data came from immunoSEQ multiplex PCR; TCRdb stores just in-frame clones and leaves some out. The sample consists of some 40,000 clones, around 74% of them appearing once. The source of this sequence is a human donor who received a COVID-19 vaccine. The specimen was CD4+ T cells from PBMCs cultured without peptide, collected before COVID-19 vaccination. The gene calls are TRBV10-3 and TRBJ2-1; no clear D. This CDR3 reads CAISEPKTPLILF. Written as DNA, the CDR3 is TGTGCCATCAGTGAGCCTAAAACTCCCCTCATCCTCTTC.